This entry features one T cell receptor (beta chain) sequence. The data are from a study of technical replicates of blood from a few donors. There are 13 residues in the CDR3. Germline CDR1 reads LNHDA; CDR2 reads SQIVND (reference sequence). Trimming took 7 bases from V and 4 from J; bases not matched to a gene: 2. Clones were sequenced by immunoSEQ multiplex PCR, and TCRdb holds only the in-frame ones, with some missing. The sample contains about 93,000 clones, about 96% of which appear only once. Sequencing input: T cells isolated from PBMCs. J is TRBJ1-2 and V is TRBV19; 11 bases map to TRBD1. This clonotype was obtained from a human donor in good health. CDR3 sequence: CASTGQGAYGYTF. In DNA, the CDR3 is TGTGCCAGTACCGGACAGGGGGCCTATGGCTACACCTTC.